Below are 27 T cell receptor beta chains sequenced from a single sample in a study of blood T cell repertoires in COVID-19. Clones were read by immunoSEQ multiplex PCR, and TCRdb kept only the in-frame ones, dropping some. The table records hundreds of thousands of clones, about 90% of them present only once. The sequencing input was peripheral blood. The receptors were gathered from a woman aged 45-60 years with acute or convalescent COVID-19.

V gene TRBV19 combines with J gene TRBJ2-7, with 9 bases that match TRBD2. With 5 bases clipped from V and 4 bases from J, the junction kept 9 bases outside the gene matches. The CDR3 spans 15 residues. Germline CDR1 and CDR2: LNHDA and SQIVND (reference sequence). In DNA form, the CDR3 reads TGTGCCAGTAGTGAGAGAACTAGCGGGCTTTACGAGCAGTACTTC. It codes for CASSERTSGLYEQYF.

This clone appeared a few times. The V and J genes are TRBV4-2 and TRBJ2-3; perhaps TRBD1 as D (6 bases). This CDR3 spans 15 amino acids. CDR1 LGHNA and CDR2 YNFKEQ come from the germline V gene. Deletions cut 1 base from V and 2 bases from J, with 10 bases between. In DNA form, the CDR3 reads TGTGCCAGCAGCCAAGGAACAGGGAACACAGATACGCAGTATTTT. This translates into CASSQGTGNTDTQYF.

The V and J genes are TRBV7-9 and TRBJ2-2, with D perhaps matching TRBD2 (5 bases). CDR3 length equals 15 residues. The ends were cut back, 3 bases at V and 10 bases at J, with 18 bases in the middle. CDR1 SEHNR and CDR2 FQNEAQ come from the germline V gene (reference sequence). CDR3 amino acids: CASSFPSAGLEELFF. As DNA, the CDR3 is TGTGCCAGCAGCTTTCCGTCGGCGGGCCTTGAGGAGCTGTTTTTT.

The rearrangement joins TRBV19 to TRBJ2-6, with D possibly TRBD2 on 6 matching bases. V was cut by 3 bases and J by 1 base, with 10 bases left in between. The CDR3 loop spans 16 amino acids. Germline lookup yields CDR1 LNHDA and CDR2 SQIVND (reference sequence). Here the CDR3 DNA reads TGTGCCAGTAGTATGGGGAGGCTTTCTGGGGCCAACGTCCTGACTTTC. Translated, it gives CASSMGRLSGANVLTF.

This clone was observed once. The chain is built from TRBV6-6 and TRBJ2-2; D might be TRBD1 (6 bases). The CDR3 is made up of 16 amino acids. V was cut by 6 bases and J by 1 base, with 15 bases left in between. The germline gives CDR1 MNHNY, CDR2 SVGAGI (reference sequence). Written as DNA, the CDR3 is TGTGCCAGCAGAACTCAACCGGGACAGAACACCGGGGAGCTGTTTTTT. It encodes CASRTQPGQNTGELFF.

This chain links TRBV11-2 with TRBJ2-1; 7 bases fit TRBD2. The CDR3 extends over 14 amino acids. V lost 4 bases, J lost 9 bases, and 9 bases stayed unmatched. Per the germline V gene, CDR1 is SGHAT and CDR2 is FQNNGV. DNA for the CDR3: TGTGCCAGCAGCTCCCTGCTTTGGGAGGGTGAGCAGTTCTTC. Its translation: CASSSLLWEGEQFF.

CDR3 DNA sequence: TGTGCCAGCAGCTTAGTGCAGGGAAGGTTTAAAAATCAGCCCCAGCATTTT. It encodes CASSLVQGRFKNQPQHF. The J gene is TRBJ1-5, the V gene TRBV7-8; D might be TRBD1 (5 bases). The CDR3 is made up of 17 amino acids. CDR1 SGHVS and CDR2 FQNEAQ come from the germline V gene. Trimming stripped 1 base from V and 4 bases from J, with 17 bases between. The full variable domain, in which reference TRBV7-8 and TRBJ1-5 provide the parts outside the CDR3, is GAGVSQSPRYKVAKRGQDVALRCDPISGHVSLFWYQQALGQGPEFLTYFQNEAQLDKSGLPSDRFFAERPEGSVSTLKIQRTQQEDSAVYLCASSLVQGRFKNQPQHFGDGTRLSIL.

V and J are TRBV11-2 and TRBJ1-1, with D uncertain. The germline V gene has CDR1 SGHAT and CDR2 FQNNGV. The V and J ends lost 2 bases and 3 bases respectively, with 7 bases between them. CDR3 length: 13 residues. The CDR3 here is CASSLREDTEAFF. The DNA of the CDR3 is TGTGCCAGCAGCTTAAGAGAGGACACTGAAGCTTTCTTT.

This clone was seen once. The V call is TRBV4-3, the J call TRBJ1-4; no definite D call. CDR1 and CDR2 from the germline V gene are LGHNA and YSLEER. This CDR3 comprises 15 residues. V was shortened by 0 bases and J by 8 bases, with 13 bases between the two germline ends. CDR3 coding DNA: TGCGCCAGCAGCCAAGAACAATTGGTACAGGAAAAACTGTTTTTT. It codes for CASSQEQLVQEKLFF.

This sequence joins TRBV29-1 and TRBJ2-7, with 8 positions matching TRBD1. V was clipped by 3 bases and J by 3 bases; unmatched bases: 10. The CDR3 is made up of 15 amino acids. Germline CDR1 SQVTM, CDR2 ANQGSEA. The CDR3 loop is CSVDMPYRGNYEQYF. The CDR3 DNA is TGCAGCGTTGATATGCCCTACAGGGGGAACTACGAGCAGTACTTC.

The gene calls are TRBV6-5 and TRBJ1-2, with TRBD1 matching over 8 bases. Germline V CDR1 and CDR2: MNHEY, SVGAGI. The CDR3 is 15 amino acids. The V and J ends lost 4 bases and 7 bases, in that order; junction bases with no gene match: 11. DNA of the CDR3: TGTGCCAGCAGTTCCGCCGACCAGGGGGCTAGTGGCTACACCTTC. It translates to CASSSADQGASGYTF.

The V gene is TRBV2, the J gene TRBJ1-1; TRBD1 matches at 10 bases. After removal of 7 bases from V and 0 bases from J, the junction contained 2 bases not matched to a gene. This CDR3 spans 14 amino acids. Germline V lookup: CDR1 SNHLY, CDR2 FYNNEI. CDR3: CASKGTGVNTEAFF. CDR3 bases: TGTGCCAGCAAAGGGACAGGGGTGAACACTGAAGCTTTCTTT.

This clone was counted once. The CDR3 DNA sequence: TGTGCCAGTCTTTTAGCGGGAGCGGGCACCGGGGAGCTGTTTTTT. Encoded protein: CASLLAGAGTGELFF. V usage is TRBV19 and J usage is TRBJ2-2, with 9 bases fitting TRBD2. Trimming at V came to 8 bases and at J to 4 bases, leaving 8 bases not matched to a gene. CDR3 size: 15 residues. CDR1 is LNHDA, CDR2 SQIVND, per germline (reference sequence).

This sequence joins TRBV6-1 and TRBJ2-5; 12 nucleotides match TRBD2. Germline V gene data show CDR1 as MNHNS and CDR2 as SASEGT. The V and J ends lost 2 bases and 8 bases, in that order; junction bases with no gene match: 6. This CDR3 contains 15 residues. CDR3 region: CASSEPTSGGGTQYF. The CDR3 DNA reads as TGTGCCAGCAGTGAACCGACTAGCGGGGGAGGTACCCAGTACTTC.

The chain carries TRBV5-1 and TRBJ1-2; D may be TRBD1 (5 bases). CDR1 is SGHRS and CDR2 is YFSETQ in the germline V gene. Trimming cost V 4 bases and J 8 bases, with 21 bases left between them. There are 15 residues in the CDR3. The CDR3 DNA is TGCGCCAGCAGCAGCGGGGGGACCGACTTCTCCGGCTACACCTTC. Its protein product is CASSSGGTDFSGYTF.

The chain couples TRBV24-1 to TRBJ1-2; 12 bases are a match to TRBD1. CDR1 KGHDR and CDR2 SFDVKD come from the germline V gene. With 3 bases clipped from V and 4 bases from J, the junction kept 5 bases outside the gene matches. The CDR3 spans 16 residues. This CDR3 reads CATSDTGTGGVYGYTF. The CDR3 DNA follows: TGTGCCACCAGTGATACCGGGACAGGGGGCGTCTATGGCTACACCTTC.

The chain uses TRBV9 and TRBJ1-1; TRBD1 matches at 7 bases. Trimming cost V 0 bases and J 1 base; bases outside gene matches: 6. CDR3 length: 16 amino acids. The germline V gene has CDR1 SGDLS and CDR2 YYNGEE. The CDR3 is CASSVEEGAQNTEAFF. CDR3 coding DNA: TGTGCCAGCAGCGTAGAGGAGGGGGCACAGAACACTGAAGCTTTCTTT.

With regard to this clone: The germline gene is not matched at one end of the junction; a read error may be the cause. This chain links TRBV18 with TRBJ2-3, with D tentatively TRBD2 (6 bases). This CDR3 has 16 amino acids. CDR1 and CDR2 (germline): KGHSH, LQKENI. The CDR3 loop reads CASSPRSGRNTDTQYF. CDR3 nucleotide sequence: TGTGCCAGCTCGCCACGCAGCGGGCGGAACACAGATACGCAGTATTTT.

This chain joins TRBV3-1 (or the pseudogene TRBV3-2) and TRBJ2-5; 10 bases fit TRBD1. CDR3 length equals 16 residues. Germline CDR1 reads LGHDT; CDR2 reads YNNKEL (reference sequence). V lost 2 bases, J lost 1 base, and 4 bases stayed unmatched. The CDR3 region has the DNA TGTGCCAGCAGCCAAAGAGGGACAGGGGCCCAAGAGACCCAGTACTTC. Amino acids: CASSQRGTGAQETQYF.

In its sample, this clone was seen once. The J gene is TRBJ2-7, the V gene TRBV19; 7 nucleotides align to TRBD2. The CDR3 runs 15 residues. Trimming took 4 bases from V and 0 from J; bases not matched to a gene: 6. The V gene's germline CDR1 is LNHDA and CDR2 SQIVND (reference sequence). CDR3 nucleotides: TGTGCCAGTAGTAGCCGCGGGAGAAGCTCCTACGAGCAGTACTTC. Amino acids: CASSSRGRSSYEQYF.

The gene calls are TRBV2 and TRBJ1-2; D is unresolved. Germline-derived CDR1 and CDR2 are SNHLY and FYNNEI. Trimming removed 1 base at V and 5 bases at J, with 17 bases between. This CDR3 region has 16 residues. For the CDR3, the DNA is TGTGCCAGCAGTGAAGGGTCGGGGAGGTCCCATTATGGCTACACCTTC. It translates to CASSEGSGRSHYGYTF.

The chain recombines TRBV30 with TRBJ1-1, with D possibly matching TRBD1 (5 bases). The CDR3 sequence is 14 residues long. The germline V gene has CDR1 GTSNPN and CDR2 SVGIG (reference sequence). V was cut by 6 bases and J by 2 bases, with 16 bases left in between. CDR3 sequence: CACPARAVNTEAFF. The CDR3 coding sequence is TGTGCCTGCCCGGCCAGGGCGGTCAACACTGAAGCTTTCTTT.

This rearrangement joins TRBV2 to TRBJ2-2; TRBD2 matches 7 bases. CDR3 size: 16 residues. V lost 7 bases, J lost 5 bases, and 13 bases stayed unmatched. CDR1 and CDR2 (germline): SNHLY, FYNNEI. CDR3 sequence reads: CASIQGGAGETGELFF. DNA for the CDR3: TGTGCCAGCATTCAAGGCGGGGCGGGAGAGACCGGGGAGCTGTTTTTT.

J is TRBJ1-1 and V is TRBV19; unclear D gene. Trimming pared 3 bases from V and 5 bases from J, leaving 10 bases between. The germline gives CDR1 LNHDA, CDR2 SQIVND (reference sequence). This CDR3 is 13 amino acids long. CDR3 residues: CASSIVATTEAFF. The CDR3 DNA sequence: TGTGCCAGTAGTATCGTTGCCACAACTGAAGCTTTCTTT.

This chain connects TRBV2 to TRBJ2-2; 8 nucleotides align to TRBD1. Per germline, CDR1 SNHLY and CDR2 FYNNEI. Trimming took 7 bases from V and 2 from J; bases not matched to a gene: 6. This CDR3 has 15 amino acids. The CDR3 here is CASNLDRANTGELFF. The DNA for the CDR3 is TGTGCCAGCAACCTGGACAGGGCCAACACCGGGGAGCTGTTTTTT.

The chain recombines TRBV6-5 with TRBJ1-2; no clear D gene. CDR1 MNHEY and CDR2 SVGAGI come from the germline V gene. The V gene lost 8 bases and the J gene lost 6 bases, with 16 bases spanning the gap. The CDR3 extends over 13 amino acids. This CDR3 reads CASVGRLRNGYTF. The DNA for the CDR3 is TGTGCCAGCGTGGGGAGACTACGGAATGGCTACACCTTC.

The chain links TRBV6-2 or TRBV6-3 to TRBJ1-5, with D possibly being TRBD1 (6 bases). Per germline, CDR1 MNHEY and CDR2 SVGEGT. This CDR3 is built from 14 residues. The V gene lost 4 bases and the J gene lost 6 bases, with 13 bases spanning the gap. The CDR3 sequence is CASSSGVGTQPQHF. In DNA form, the CDR3 reads TGTGCCAGCAGTTCAGGGGTCGGTACTCAGCCCCAGCATTTT.